These 19 T cell receptor beta chains originate from one sample sequenced in a study of cytomegalovirus exposure and HLA in healthy donors. Assay: immunoSEQ multiplex PCR; the TCRdb copy retains only in-frame clones and omits some. The profile shows 240,000 or so clones, more than 75% of them singletons. The sample consisted of PBMCs. Receptors were obtained from a woman aged 25 to 45 in good health and CMV-seropositive.

The chain has TRBV15 and TRBJ2-7; D is uncertain. V was pared by 0 bases and J by 3 bases, with 3 bases between. The CDR3 extends over 12 amino acids. In germline, CDR1 is LNHNV, CDR2 YYDKDF (reference sequence). The CDR3 DNA sequence: TGTGCCACCAGCAGAGACCACTACGAGCAGTACTTC. As protein: CATSRDHYEQYF.

This chain uses TRBV5-1 with TRBJ2-1; 7 bases map to TRBD1. Per germline, CDR1 SGHRS and CDR2 YFSETQ. J gave up 5 bases and V 2 bases, and 4 bases lay outside the gene matches. This CDR3 has 14 amino acids. The CDR3 sequence is CASSFPTGNNEQFF. The DNA of the CDR3 is TGCGCCAGCAGCTTCCCGACAGGGAACAATGAGCAGTTCTTC.

This chain links TRBV11-2 with TRBJ1-1; TRBD1 matches 7 bases. Losses at the gene ends were 5 bases for V and 7 bases for J; bases not matched to a gene: 4. Germline assignment: CDR1 SGHAT and CDR2 FQNNGV. The CDR3 has 12 residues. CDR3 coding DNA: TGTGCCAGCAGCCACCCAGGGGGTGAAGCTTTCTTT. This gives the protein CASSHPGGEAFF.

V usage is TRBV6-6 and J usage is TRBJ1-4; TRBD1 matches 7 bases. Germline V gene sequence: CDR1 MNHNY, CDR2 SVGAGI (reference sequence). Germline trimming cut 6 bases from V and 5 bases from J; bases unmatched to any gene: 6. The CDR3 covers 14 residues. In DNA, the CDR3 is TGTGCCAGCAGGGGACAGTCAGGGAATGAAAAACTGTTTTTT. Its protein is CASRGQSGNEKLFF.

The genes are TRBV28 and TRBJ2-2; TRBD1 might be the D (6 bases). The length of the CDR3 is 16 residues. Looked up from germline, CDR1 is MDHEN and CDR2 is SYDVKM. V lost 6 bases to trimming and J lost 7 bases, with 21 bases between them. DNA of the CDR3: TGTGCCAGCAGGCCGAACTCCGGGACAATCGGCGGGGAGCTGTTTTTT. Encoded protein: CASRPNSGTIGGELFF.

This clone appeared once. This chain joins TRBV29-1 and TRBJ1-2; D is uncertain. The ends were cut back, 4 bases at V and 0 bases at J, with 9 bases in the middle. The germline CDR1 and CDR2 sequences are SQVTM and ANQGSEA. The CDR3 sequence is 13 residues long. For the CDR3, the DNA is TGCAGCGTTGGGTCAGATACTAACTATGGCTACACCTTC. This encodes CSVGSDTNYGYTF.

V gene TRBV10-1 combines with J gene TRBJ1-1; no clear D gene. With 6 bases removed from V and 1 base from J, the gap between germline ends came to 9 bases. Germline V CDR1 and CDR2: WNHNN, SYGVQD (reference sequence). The CDR3 has 13 amino acids. This CDR3 reads CASSDNPNTEAFF. The CDR3 DNA reads TGCGCCAGCAGCGACAACCCGAACACTGAAGCTTTCTTT.

The V gene is TRBV4-1, the J gene TRBJ2-1; D ambiguous. The CDR3 spans 14 residues. The germline CDR1 and CDR2 sequences are MGHRA and YSYEKL. V lost 0 bases, J lost 6 bases, and 9 bases lay in between. In DNA, the CDR3 is TGCGCCAGCAGCCAAGATCCGGGTGGCAATGAGCAGTTCTTC. Translated, it gives CASSQDPGGNEQFF.

J is TRBJ2-4 and V is TRBV30; D is ambiguous. V was pared by 0 bases and J by 6 bases, with 9 bases between. There are 13 residues in the CDR3. Germline V gene sequence: CDR1 GTSNPN, CDR2 SVGIG (reference sequence). CDR3: CAWSVPPGNIQYF. The CDR3 DNA follows: TGTGCCTGGAGTGTACCTCCAGGAAACATTCAGTACTTC.

The gene calls are TRBV29-1 and TRBJ1-3, with 8 bases matching TRBD1. Germline values: CDR1 SQVTM, CDR2 ANQGSEA. CDR3 length: 14 residues. V was clipped by 6 bases and J by 0 bases; unmatched bases: 4. The CDR3 nucleotides are TGCAGCGTGGCGGACAGGGACTCTGGAAACACCATATATTTT. Translation: CSVADRDSGNTIYF.

The chain uses TRBV11-2 and TRBJ2-3; a possible D gene is TRBD2 (5 bases). Trimming pared 7 bases from V and 10 bases from J, leaving 21 bases between. Germline CDR1 and CDR2: SGHAT and FQNNGV. The CDR3 is made up of 14 amino acids. The CDR3 DNA reads TGTGCCAGCACCCCCTCCCCACAACTAGGTGCGCAGTATTTT. The encoded protein is CASTPSPQLGAQYF.

CDR3 in DNA: TGTGCCAGCAGCTCTAGACAGGGGAGCTACGACTACACCTTC. It encodes CASSSRQGSYDYTF. The rearrangement uses TRBV5-4 and TRBJ1-2, with 8 bases aligning to TRBD1. The CDR3 extends over 14 amino acids. Germline V gene data show CDR1 as SGHNT and CDR2 as YYREEE (reference sequence). V shed 3 bases and J 10 bases; nucleotides not matched to a gene: 11.

This clone was recorded only once. The J gene is TRBJ1-1, the V gene TRBV11-3; D not certain. The V gene's germline CDR1 is SGHNT and CDR2 YENEEA. With 5 bases removed from V and 7 bases from J, the gap between germline ends came to 11 bases. CDR3 length: 12 amino acids. Here the CDR3 reads CASSPGSSEAFF. Here the CDR3 DNA reads TGTGCCAGCAGCCCCGGGAGCAGTGAAGCTTTCTTT.

This clone was seen only once. The chain is built from TRBV18 and TRBJ2-2, with D possibly TRBD1 on 6 matching bases. The germline V gene encodes CDR1 KGHSH and CDR2 LQKENI. The V and J ends lost 2 bases and 3 bases respectively, with 10 bases between them. The CDR3 has 15 residues. The CDR3 spells CASSPTGSDTGELFF. Here the CDR3 DNA reads TGTGCCAGCTCACCAACAGGGTCGGACACCGGGGAGCTGTTTTTT.

This CDR3 is CASSLDPSSGNTIYF. The CDR3 DNA sequence: TGTGCCAGCAGCTTGGATCCGTCGTCTGGAAACACCATATATTTT. The V call is TRBV5-6, the J call TRBJ1-3; D is uncertain. V lost 0 bases and J lost 1, with 8 bases in between. The V gene's germline CDR1 is SGHDT and CDR2 YYEEEE. The CDR3 is 15 amino acids.

This sequence joins TRBV5-1 and TRBJ1-1; TRBD1 matches at 7 bases. Looked up from germline, CDR1 is SGHRS and CDR2 is YFSETQ. J lost 2 bases, V lost 4 bases, and 5 bases had no gene match. There are 14 residues in the CDR3. CDR3 nucleotide sequence: TGCGCCAGCAGCCGGGGACAGAGAAACACTGAAGCTTTCTTT. It encodes CASSRGQRNTEAFF.

The chain combines TRBV28 with TRBJ1-5; D remains ambiguous. Looked up from germline, CDR1 is MDHEN and CDR2 is SYDVKM. The V gene lost 3 bases and the J gene lost 0 bases, with 18 bases spanning the gap. This CDR3 spans 18 amino acids. The CDR3 sequence: CASSFRGYRKHSNQPQHF. CDR3 nucleotide sequence: TGTGCCAGCAGTTTCCGGGGATACAGAAAACATAGCAATCAGCCCCAGCATTTT.

This clone was counted a few times. This chain uses TRBV5-1 with TRBJ2-7; 10 bases map to TRBD2. Per the germline V gene, CDR1 is SGHRS and CDR2 is YFSETQ. J was trimmed by 3 bases and V by 5 bases; bases with no gene match: 2. The CDR3 loop spans 13 amino acids. This CDR3 reads CASSSSGSYEQYF. The CDR3 DNA sequence: TGCGCCAGCAGTTCTAGCGGGAGCTACGAGCAGTACTTC.

The CDR3 DNA reads as TGCGCCAGTAGAGCGGGAGGGCCGTCGGACGAGCAGTACTTC. Translating it yields CASRAGGPSDEQYF. The V and J genes are TRBV10-2 and TRBJ2-7; 10 bases are shared with TRBD2. The CDR3 sequence is 14 residues long. After removal of 9 bases from V and 5 bases from J, the junction contained 10 bases not matched to a gene. CDR1 is WSHSY, CDR2 SAAADI, per germline.